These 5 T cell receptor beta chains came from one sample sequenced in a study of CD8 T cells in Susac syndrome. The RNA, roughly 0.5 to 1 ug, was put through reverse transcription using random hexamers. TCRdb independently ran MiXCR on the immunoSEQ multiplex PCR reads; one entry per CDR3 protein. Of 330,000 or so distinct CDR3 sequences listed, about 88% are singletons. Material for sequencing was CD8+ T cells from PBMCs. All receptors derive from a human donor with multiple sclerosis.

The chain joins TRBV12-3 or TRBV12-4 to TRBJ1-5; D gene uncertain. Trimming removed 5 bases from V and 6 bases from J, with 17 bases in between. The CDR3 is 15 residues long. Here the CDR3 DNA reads TGTGCCAGCAGTACCCTGGGCCGAGTAACTCAGCCCCAGCATTTT. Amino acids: CASSTLGRVTQPQHF.

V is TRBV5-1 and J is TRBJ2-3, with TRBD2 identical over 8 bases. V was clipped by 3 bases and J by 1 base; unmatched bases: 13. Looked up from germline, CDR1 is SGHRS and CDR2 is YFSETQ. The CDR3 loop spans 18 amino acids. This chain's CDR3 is CASSSGPGRARGTDTQYF. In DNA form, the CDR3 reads TGCGCCAGCAGCTCGGGGCCCGGGAGGGCGAGAGGCACAGATACGCAGTATTTT.

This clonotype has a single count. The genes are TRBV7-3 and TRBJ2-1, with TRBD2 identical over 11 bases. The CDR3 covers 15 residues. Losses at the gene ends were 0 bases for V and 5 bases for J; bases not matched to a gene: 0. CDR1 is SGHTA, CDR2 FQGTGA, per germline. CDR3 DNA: TGTGCCAGCAGCTTAACACTAGCGGGGGACAATGAGCAGTTCTTC. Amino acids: CASSLTLAGDNEQFF.

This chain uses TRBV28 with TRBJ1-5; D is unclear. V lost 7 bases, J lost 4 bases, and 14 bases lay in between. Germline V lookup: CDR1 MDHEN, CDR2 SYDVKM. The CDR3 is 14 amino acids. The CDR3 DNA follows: TGTGCCAGCAATTATCCAGAGCCTAATCAGCCCCAGCATTTT. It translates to CASNYPEPNQPQHF.

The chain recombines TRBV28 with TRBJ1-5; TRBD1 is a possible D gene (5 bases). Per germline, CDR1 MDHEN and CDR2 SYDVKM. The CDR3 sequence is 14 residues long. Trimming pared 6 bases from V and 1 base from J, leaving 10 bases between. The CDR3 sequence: CASRLTESNQPQHF. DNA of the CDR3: TGTGCCAGCAGGCTGACAGAGAGCAATCAGCCCCAGCATTTT.